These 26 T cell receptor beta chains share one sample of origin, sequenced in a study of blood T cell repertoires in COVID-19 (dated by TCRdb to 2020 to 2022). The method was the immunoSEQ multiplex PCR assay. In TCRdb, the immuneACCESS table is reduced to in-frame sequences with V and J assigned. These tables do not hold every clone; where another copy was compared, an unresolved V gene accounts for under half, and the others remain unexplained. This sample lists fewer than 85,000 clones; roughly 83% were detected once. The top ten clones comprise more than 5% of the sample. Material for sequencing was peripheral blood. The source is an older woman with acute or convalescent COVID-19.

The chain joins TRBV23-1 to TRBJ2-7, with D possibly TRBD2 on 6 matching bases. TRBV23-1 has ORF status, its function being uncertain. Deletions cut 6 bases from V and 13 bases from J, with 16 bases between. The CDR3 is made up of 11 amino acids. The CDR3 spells CASSQPGLIYF. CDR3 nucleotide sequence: TGCGCCAGCAGCCAACCGGGACTGATTTACTTC.

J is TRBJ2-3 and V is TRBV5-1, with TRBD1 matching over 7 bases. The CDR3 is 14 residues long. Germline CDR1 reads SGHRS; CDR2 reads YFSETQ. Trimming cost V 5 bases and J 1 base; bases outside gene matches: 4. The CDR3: CASRFQGGTDTQYF. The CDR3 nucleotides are TGCGCCAGCAGATTTCAGGGGGGCACAGATACGCAGTATTTT.

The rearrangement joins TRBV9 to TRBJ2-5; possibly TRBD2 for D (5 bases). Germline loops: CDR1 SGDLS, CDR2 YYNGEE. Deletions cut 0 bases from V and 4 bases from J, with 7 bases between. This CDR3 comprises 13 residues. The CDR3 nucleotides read TGTGCCAGCAGCGTAGCGGGGAGAGAGACCCAGTACTTC. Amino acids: CASSVAGRETQYF.

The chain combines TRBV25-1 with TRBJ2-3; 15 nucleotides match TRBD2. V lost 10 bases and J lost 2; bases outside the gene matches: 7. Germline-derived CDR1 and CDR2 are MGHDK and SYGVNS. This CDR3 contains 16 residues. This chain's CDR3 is CATSGTSGGHTDTQYF. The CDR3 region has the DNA TGTGCCACCTCTGGGACTAGCGGGGGGCACACAGATACGCAGTATTTT.

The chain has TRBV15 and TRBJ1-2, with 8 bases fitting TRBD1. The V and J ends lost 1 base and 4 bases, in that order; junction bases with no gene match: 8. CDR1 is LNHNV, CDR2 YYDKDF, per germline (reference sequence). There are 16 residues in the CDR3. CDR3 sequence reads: CATSRAKTGEGYGYTF. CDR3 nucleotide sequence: TGTGCCACCAGCAGAGCCAAGACAGGGGAGGGCTATGGCTACACCTTC.

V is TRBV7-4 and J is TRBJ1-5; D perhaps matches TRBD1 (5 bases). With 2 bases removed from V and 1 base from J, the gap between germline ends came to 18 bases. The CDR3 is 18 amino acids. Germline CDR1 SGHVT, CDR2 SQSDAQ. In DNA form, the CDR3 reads TGTGCCAGCAGCTTAAAGGTACGAAACGGGGGAAGCAATCAGCCCCAGCATTTT. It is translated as CASSLKVRNGGSNQPQHF.

Written as DNA, the CDR3 is TGTGCCACCAGCAGAGTCGGCAGGGGGTCATCCTTACCGTCACCCCTCCACTTT. It encodes CATSRVGRGSSLPSPLHF. The chain has TRBV15 and TRBJ1-6, with 7 bases that match TRBD1. This CDR3 is 18 amino acids long. With 1 base clipped from V and 10 bases from J, the junction kept 16 bases outside the gene matches. The germline V gene encodes CDR1 LNHNV and CDR2 YYDKDF (reference sequence). Based on the CDR3 plus reference TRBV15 and TRBJ1-6, the full variable domain is DAMVIQNPRYQVTQFGKPVTLSCSQTLNHNVMYWYQQKSSQAPKLLFHYYDKDFNNEADTPDNFQSRRPNTSFCFLDIRSPGLGDTAMYLCATSRVGRGSSLPSPLHFGNGTRLTVT.

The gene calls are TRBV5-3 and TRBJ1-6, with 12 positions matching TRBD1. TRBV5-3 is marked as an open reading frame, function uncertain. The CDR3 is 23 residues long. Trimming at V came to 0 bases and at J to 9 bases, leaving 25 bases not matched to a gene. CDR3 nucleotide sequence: TGTGCCAGAAGCTTGGCTTACGGGACAGGGGGCTTCGCTCGAGAGAGGAGAGGTTCACCCCTCCACTTT. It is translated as CARSLAYGTGGFARERRGSPLHF.

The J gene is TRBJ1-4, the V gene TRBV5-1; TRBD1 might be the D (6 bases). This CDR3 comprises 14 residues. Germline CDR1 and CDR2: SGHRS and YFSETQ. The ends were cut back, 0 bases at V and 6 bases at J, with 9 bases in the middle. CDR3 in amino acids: CASSLVGGDEKLFF. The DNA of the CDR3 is TGCGCCAGCAGCTTGGTAGGGGGAGATGAAAAACTGTTTTTT.

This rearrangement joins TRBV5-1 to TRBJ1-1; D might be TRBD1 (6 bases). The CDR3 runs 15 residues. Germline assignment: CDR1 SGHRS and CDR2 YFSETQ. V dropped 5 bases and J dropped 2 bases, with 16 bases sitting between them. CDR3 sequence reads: CASSSQGPGNTEAFF. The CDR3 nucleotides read TGCGCCAGCAGTTCGCAGGGGCCAGGCAACACTGAAGCTTTCTTT. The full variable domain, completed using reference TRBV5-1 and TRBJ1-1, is KAGVTQTPRYLIKTRGQQVTLSCSPISGHRSVSWYQQTPGQGLQFLFEYFSETQRNKGNFPGRFSGRQFSNSRSEMNVSTLELGDSALYLCASSSQGPGNTEAFFGQGTRLTVV.

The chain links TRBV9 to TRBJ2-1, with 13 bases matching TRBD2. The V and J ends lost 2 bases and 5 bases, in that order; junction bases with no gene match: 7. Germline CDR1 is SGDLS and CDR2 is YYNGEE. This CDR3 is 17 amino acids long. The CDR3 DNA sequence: TGTGCCAGCAGCGTCGGACTAGCGGGGGTTAAGAACAATGAGCAGTTCTTC. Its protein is CASSVGLAGVKNNEQFF.

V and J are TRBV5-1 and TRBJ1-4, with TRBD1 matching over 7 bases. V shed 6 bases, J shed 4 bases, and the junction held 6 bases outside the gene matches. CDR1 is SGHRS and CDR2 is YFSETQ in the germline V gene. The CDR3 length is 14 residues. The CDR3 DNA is TGCGCCAGCAAAAGGGGACAGAGTAATGAAAAACTGTTTTTT. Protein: CASKRGQSNEKLFF.

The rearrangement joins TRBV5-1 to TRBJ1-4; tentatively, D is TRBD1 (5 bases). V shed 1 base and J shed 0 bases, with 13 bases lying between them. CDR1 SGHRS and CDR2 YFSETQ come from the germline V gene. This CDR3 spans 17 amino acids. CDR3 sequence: CASSLTQGYATNEKLFF. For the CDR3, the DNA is TGCGCCAGCAGCTTGACCCAGGGTTATGCAACTAATGAAAAACTGTTTTTT.

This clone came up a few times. The CDR3 region has the DNA TGTGCCAGCAGGCGAACAGGGGTTGCAGATACGCAGTATTTT. It encodes CASRRTGVADTQYF. V usage is TRBV7-3 and J usage is TRBJ2-3, with 7 bases that match TRBD1. Per germline, CDR1 SGHTA and CDR2 FQGTGA. V lost 6 bases, J lost 4 bases, and 7 bases stayed unmatched. The CDR3 has 14 amino acids.

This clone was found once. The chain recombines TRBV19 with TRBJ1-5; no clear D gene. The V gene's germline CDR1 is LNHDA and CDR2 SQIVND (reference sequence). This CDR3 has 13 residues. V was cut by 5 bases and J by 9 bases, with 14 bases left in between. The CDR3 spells CASSLRALTPQHF. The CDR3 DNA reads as TGTGCCAGTAGTCTCCGTGCTCTAACGCCCCAGCATTTT.

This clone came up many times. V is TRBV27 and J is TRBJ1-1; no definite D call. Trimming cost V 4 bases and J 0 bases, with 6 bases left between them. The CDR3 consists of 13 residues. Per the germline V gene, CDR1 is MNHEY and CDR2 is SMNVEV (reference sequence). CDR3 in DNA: TGTGCCAGCAGTTACGGGATGAACACTGAAGCTTTCTTT. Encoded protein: CASSYGMNTEAFF.

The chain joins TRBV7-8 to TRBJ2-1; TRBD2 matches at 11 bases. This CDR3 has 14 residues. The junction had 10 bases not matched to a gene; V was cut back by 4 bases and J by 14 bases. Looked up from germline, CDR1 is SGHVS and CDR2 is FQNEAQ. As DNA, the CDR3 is TGTGCCAGCAGCTCCGTCACTAGCGGGGGTCCGGAGTTCTTC. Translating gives CASSSVTSGGPEFF.

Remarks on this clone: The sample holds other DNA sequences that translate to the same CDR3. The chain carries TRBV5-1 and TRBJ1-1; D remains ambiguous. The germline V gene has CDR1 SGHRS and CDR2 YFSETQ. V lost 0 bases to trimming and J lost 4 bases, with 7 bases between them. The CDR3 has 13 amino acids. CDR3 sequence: CASSLAVSTEAFF. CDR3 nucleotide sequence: TGCGCCAGCAGCTTGGCAGTTTCCACTGAAGCTTTCTTT.

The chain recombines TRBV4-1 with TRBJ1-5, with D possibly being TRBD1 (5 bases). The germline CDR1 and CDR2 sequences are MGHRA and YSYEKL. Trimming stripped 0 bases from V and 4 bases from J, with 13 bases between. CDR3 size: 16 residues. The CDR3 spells CASSQDGPGRNQPQHF. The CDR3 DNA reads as TGCGCCAGCAGCCAAGATGGTCCAGGGCGAAATCAGCCCCAGCATTTT.

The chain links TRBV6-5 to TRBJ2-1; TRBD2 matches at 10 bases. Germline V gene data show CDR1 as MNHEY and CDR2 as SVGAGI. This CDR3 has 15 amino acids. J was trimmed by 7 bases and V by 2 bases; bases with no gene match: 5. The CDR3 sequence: CASSYERGGGNEQFF. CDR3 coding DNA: TGTGCCAGCAGTTACGAGCGGGGGGGTGGAAATGAGCAGTTCTTC.

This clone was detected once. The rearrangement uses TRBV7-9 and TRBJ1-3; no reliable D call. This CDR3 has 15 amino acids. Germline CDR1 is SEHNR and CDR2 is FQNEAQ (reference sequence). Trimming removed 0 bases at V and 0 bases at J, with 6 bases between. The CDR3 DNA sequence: TGTGCCAGCAGCTTAGCGGAGCTCTCTGGAAACACCATATATTTT. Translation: CASSLAELSGNTIYF.

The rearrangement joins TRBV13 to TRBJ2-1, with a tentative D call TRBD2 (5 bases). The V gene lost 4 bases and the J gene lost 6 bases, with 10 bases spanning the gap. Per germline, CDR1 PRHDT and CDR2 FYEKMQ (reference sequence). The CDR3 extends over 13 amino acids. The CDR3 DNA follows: TGTGCCAGCAGCTCCACTAGTCCCAATGAGCAGTTCTTC. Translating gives CASSSTSPNEQFF.

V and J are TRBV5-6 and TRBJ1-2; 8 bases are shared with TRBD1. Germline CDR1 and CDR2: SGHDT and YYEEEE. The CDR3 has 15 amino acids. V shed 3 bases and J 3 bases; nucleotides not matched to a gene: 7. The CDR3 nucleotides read TGTGCCAGCAGCTCAGCCGACAGGGGCCACTATGGCTACACCTTC. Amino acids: CASSSADRGHYGYTF.

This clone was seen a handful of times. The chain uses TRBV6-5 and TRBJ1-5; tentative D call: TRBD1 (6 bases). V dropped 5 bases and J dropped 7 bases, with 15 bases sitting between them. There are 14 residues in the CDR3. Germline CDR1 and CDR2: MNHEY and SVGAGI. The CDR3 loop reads CASSPGGGGQPQHF. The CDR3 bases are TGTGCCAGCAGTCCTGGGGGGGGCGGCCAGCCCCAGCATTTT.

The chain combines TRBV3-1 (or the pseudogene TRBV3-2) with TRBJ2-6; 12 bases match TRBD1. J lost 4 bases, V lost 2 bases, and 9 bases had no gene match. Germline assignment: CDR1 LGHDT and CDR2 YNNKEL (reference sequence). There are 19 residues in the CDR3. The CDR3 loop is CASSQWVGQGALGANVLTF. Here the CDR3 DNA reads TGTGCCAGCAGCCAATGGGTGGGACAGGGGGCACTGGGGGCCAACGTCCTGACTTTC.

The chain's CDR3 is CASSLVLGRDSGYTF. CDR3 coding DNA: TGTGCCAGCAGCTTGGTATTGGGCAGGGACTCTGGCTACACCTTC. The chain combines TRBV5-4 with TRBJ1-2; D is possibly TRBD1 (5 bases). The V gene lost 0 bases and the J gene lost 7 bases, with 16 bases spanning the gap. Per the germline V gene, CDR1 is SGHNT and CDR2 is YYREEE (reference sequence). This CDR3 contains 15 residues.